These 2 T cell receptor beta chains were all obtained from the same sample, sequenced in a study of blood T cell repertoires in COVID-19. Some clones are missing from TCRdb's copy, which holds only in-frame ones; the method was immunoSEQ multiplex PCR. The sample lists some 11,000 clones; 73% were seen once. The sample comprised peripheral blood. All receptors come from a human donor in a cohort sampled during active COVID-19.

This chain joins TRBV18 and TRBJ2-1, with D perhaps TRBD2 (6 bases). Per germline, CDR1 KGHSH and CDR2 LQKENI. Trimming stripped 2 bases from V and 1 base from J, with 6 bases between. The CDR3 is made up of 14 amino acids. The CDR3 here is CASSPAGSYNEQFF. In DNA, the CDR3 is TGTGCCAGCTCACCAGCGGGGTCCTACAATGAGCAGTTCTTC.

This rearrangement joins TRBV11-2 to TRBJ2-6; D might be TRBD1 (6 bases). The V end lost 3 bases, the J end lost 9 bases, and 12 bases lay between the germline ends. This CDR3 is built from 14 residues. Germline CDR1 is SGHAT and CDR2 is FQNNGV. DNA for the CDR3: TGTGCCAGCAGCTTCTGGGGACAAGTCAACGTCCTGACTTTC. Translated: CASSFWGQVNVLTF.